Below, 9 T cell receptor beta chains from the same sample are listed, as sequenced in a study of T cell changes during pregnancy in multiple sclerosis. Sequencing used immunoSEQ multiplex PCR; TCRdb keeps in-frame clones, though not all of them. The sample holds tens of thousands of clones, 85% to 90% seen once. Sequencing used CD4+ T cells from peripheral blood mononuclear cells, obtained in the second trimester of pregnancy. These TCRs come from a female donor in good health, enrolled as a control in a pregnancy study.

The chain links TRBV29-1 to TRBJ2-2; 9 bases map to TRBD2. The V segment lost 4 bases and the J segment 0 bases; nucleotides outside the gene matches: 6. Per germline, CDR1 SQVTM and CDR2 ANQGSEA. The CDR3 is 16 amino acids. The CDR3 DNA follows: TGCAGCGTTGTAGCTAGCGGGACTGCGAACACCGGGGAGCTGTTTTTT. Amino acids: CSVVASGTANTGELFF.

This clone has only a few counts. The chain is built from TRBV7-2 and TRBJ2-3, with 9 bases matching TRBD2. Per germline, CDR1 SGHTA and CDR2 FQGNSA. The CDR3 length is 17 residues. The ends lost 1 base at V and 6 bases at J; junction bases unmatched: 11. The CDR3 is CASSLVVAGGPGDTQYF. The CDR3 nucleotides read TGTGCCAGCAGCTTAGTAGTTGCGGGAGGGCCGGGGGATACGCAGTATTTT.

The chain couples TRBV5-5 to TRBJ1-1; 8 bases fit TRBD1. The J segment lost 4 bases and the V segment lost 7 bases, leaving 6 bases of the junction unmatched. Per the germline V gene, CDR1 is SGHKS and CDR2 is YYEKEE (reference sequence). This CDR3 has 13 residues. The CDR3 protein is CASVFTGGTEAFF. Written as DNA, the CDR3 is TGTGCCAGCGTATTTACAGGGGGCACTGAAGCTTTCTTT. Variable domain in full (rest from reference TRBV5-5 and TRBJ1-1): DAGVTQSPTHLIKTRGQQVTLRCSPISGHKSVSWYQQVLGQGPQFIFQYYEKEERGRGNFPDRFSARQFPNYSSELNVNALLLGDSALYLCASVFTGGTEAFFGQGTRLTVV.

This chain links TRBV2 with TRBJ1-1; D is unresolved. With 8 bases removed from V and 3 bases from J, the gap between germline ends came to 13 bases. The germline CDR1 and CDR2 sequences are SNHLY and FYNNEI. The CDR3 runs to 13 residues. The CDR3 region is CASRGVSHTEAFF. As DNA, the CDR3 is TGTGCCAGCCGTGGTGTATCCCACACTGAAGCTTTCTTT. Looking up the rest from reference TRBV2 and TRBJ1-1 gives the full variable domain: EPEVTQTPSHQVTQMGQEVILRCVPISNHLYFYWYRQILGQKVEFLVSFYNNEISEKSEIFDDQFSVERPDGSNFTLKIRSTKLEDSAMYFCASRGVSHTEAFFGQGTRLTVV.

V and J are TRBV18 and TRBJ1-3; D is undetermined. V lost 2 bases and J lost 0, with 5 bases in between. This CDR3 is 14 amino acids long. Germline-derived CDR1 and CDR2 are KGHSH and LQKENI. The CDR3 loop is CASSPRGSGNTIYF. For the CDR3, the DNA is TGTGCCAGCTCACCAAGAGGCTCTGGAAACACCATATATTTT.

The chain has TRBV19 and TRBJ2-5; 12 bases line up with TRBD1. The CDR3 is made up of 15 amino acids. The junction had 2 bases not matched to a gene; V was cut back by 5 bases and J by 1 base. The germline CDR1 and CDR2 sequences are LNHDA and SQIVND (reference sequence). CDR3 coding DNA: TGTGCCAGTAGTGAGGGACAGGGGGCCCAAGAGACCCAGTACTTC. This gives the protein CASSEGQGAQETQYF.

The chain employs TRBV19 and TRBJ2-4, with 11 bases that match TRBD1. The CDR3 covers 13 residues. Germline loops: CDR1 LNHDA, CDR2 SQIVND (reference sequence). Trimming took 4 bases from V and 8 from J; bases not matched to a gene: 1. The CDR3 region is CASSRGQGDIQYF. The CDR3 nucleotides read TGTGCCAGTAGTAGGGGACAGGGGGACATTCAGTACTTC. Using reference TRBV19 and TRBJ2-4 for the parts outside the CDR3, the full variable domain is DGGITQSPKYLFRKEGQNVTLSCEQNLNHDAMYWYRQDPGQGLRLIYYSQIVNDFQKGDIAEGYSVSREKKESFPLTVTSAQKNPTAFYLCASSRGQGDIQYFGAGTRLSVL.

V usage is TRBV9 and J usage is TRBJ1-2, with TRBD1 matching over 10 bases. V dropped 0 bases and J dropped 2; count of bases not matched to a gene: 1. The CDR3 contains 15 residues. Germline-derived CDR1 and CDR2 are SGDLS and YYNGEE. The CDR3 reads CASSVGGQGNYGYTF. DNA for the CDR3: TGTGCCAGCAGCGTAGGGGGACAGGGGAACTATGGCTACACCTTC.

The sample holds one count of this clone. This chain links TRBV7-9 with TRBJ2-7; D ambiguous. The CDR3 spans 14 residues. Germline V CDR1 and CDR2: SEHNR, FQNEAQ (reference sequence). Trimming took off 1 base at V and 0 bases at J, with 7 bases between the two ends. The CDR3, as DNA: TGTGCCAGCAGCTTAGGTCAGGTCTCCTACGAGCAGTACTTC. Translation: CASSLGQVSYEQYF.